These 22 T cell receptor beta chains were all obtained from the same sample, sequenced in a study of control samples from healthy donors and cancer patients. The data were produced by immunoSEQ multiplex PCR, yet TCRdb's version contains in-frame clones alone and is incomplete. The sample lists roughly 100,000 clones; just over 90% were seen once. The sequencing input was blood. These receptors came from a woman under 30 in good health.

The chain links TRBV24-1 to TRBJ2-3; D unresolved. Trimming took off 4 bases at V and 4 bases at J, with 11 bases between the two ends. The CDR3 loop spans 14 amino acids. Germline loops: CDR1 KGHDR, CDR2 SFDVKD. For the CDR3, the DNA is TGTGCCACCAGTGACTCTTGGTGGGCAGATACGCAGTATTTT. Encoded protein: CATSDSWWADTQYF.

The rearrangement uses TRBV27 and TRBJ1-5; D unclear. The ends were cut back, 2 bases at V and 0 bases at J, with 5 bases in the middle. There are 14 residues in the CDR3. Germline loops: CDR1 MNHEY, CDR2 SMNVEV (reference sequence). CDR3 DNA sequence: TGTGCCAGCAGTTTACGGGGTAGCAATCAGCCCCAGCATTTT. This codes for CASSLRGSNQPQHF.

The CDR3 loop is CASSRYASGRAGDTQYF. The CDR3 DNA reads as TGTGCCAGCAGCCGCTACGCTAGCGGGAGGGCCGGGGATACGCAGTATTTT. The chain is built from TRBV7-4 and TRBJ2-3; the match to TRBD2 covers 12 bases. The CDR3 consists of 17 residues. V shed 5 bases and J 6 bases; nucleotides not matched to a gene: 12. The germline V gene encodes CDR1 SGHVT and CDR2 SQSDAQ.

The chain carries TRBV10-3 and TRBJ2-1, with D possibly matching TRBD2 (6 bases). From germline, CDR1 is ENHRY and CDR2 SYGVKD. V was cut by 1 base and J by 7 bases, with 17 bases left in between. This CDR3 region has 16 residues. The CDR3 sequence is CAISEYGEEGRNEQFF. The CDR3 region has the DNA TGTGCCATCAGTGAGTACGGTGAGGAGGGCCGGAATGAGCAGTTCTTC.

The V and J genes are TRBV7-2 and TRBJ2-5, with TRBD2 identical over 9 bases. The germline V gene encodes CDR1 SGHTA and CDR2 FQGNSA. J lost 6 bases, V lost 3 bases, and 17 bases had no gene match. CDR3 length: 18 residues. The CDR3 region is CASSFVGGSRGGRKTQYF. In nucleotides, the CDR3 is TGTGCCAGCAGCTTTGTTGGTGGGTCGCGGGGGGGCCGGAAGACCCAGTACTTC. The full variable domain, its missing parts supplied by reference TRBV7-2 and TRBJ2-5, is GAGVSQSPSNKVTEKGKDVELRCDPISGHTALYWYRQSLGQGLEFLIYFQGNSAPDKSGLPSDRFSAERTGGSVSTLTIQRTQQEDSAVYLCASSFVGGSRGGRKTQYFGPGTRLLVL.

The rearrangement uses TRBV7-6 and TRBJ2-7; D possibly matches TRBD1 or TRBD2 (5 bases each). This CDR3 comprises 16 residues. The germline V gene encodes CDR1 SGHVS and CDR2 FNYEAQ. The V end lost 0 bases, the J end lost 4 bases, and 16 bases lay between the germline ends. CDR3 bases: TGTGCCAGCAGCTTAGCGAGGGCAGGGAATGGGTACGAGCAGTACTTC. The encoded protein is CASSLARAGNGYEQYF.

The J gene is TRBJ2-1, the V gene TRBV19; 8 positions agree with TRBD1. The CDR3 is 14 residues long. Germline CDR1 LNHDA, CDR2 SQIVND (reference sequence). The V gene end was trimmed by 9 bases and the J gene end by 4 bases; junction bases not matched to a gene: 8. CDR3 DNA sequence: TGTGCCAGCCGTCTACGGGACAGGTACAATGAGCAGTTCTTC. The encoded protein is CASRLRDRYNEQFF.

The J gene is TRBJ2-3, the V gene TRBV7-9, with 7 bases that match TRBD1. J lost 14 bases, V lost 4 bases, and 12 bases had no gene match. The CDR3 length is 13 residues. The germline gives CDR1 SEHNR, CDR2 FQNEAQ (reference sequence). Here the CDR3 DNA reads TGTGCCAGCAGCTCAAACACAGGGGACCATCCGTATTTT. The encoded protein is CASSSNTGDHPYF. The variable domain in full, completed from reference TRBV7-9 and TRBJ2-3, reads DTGVSQNPRHKITKRGQNVTFRCDPISEHNRLYWYRQTLGQGPEFLTYFQNEAQLEKSRLLSDRFSAERPKGSFSTLEIQRTEQGDSAMYLCASSSNTGDHPYFGPGTRLTVL.

This chain uses TRBV5-6 with TRBJ1-2; tentatively, D is TRBD1 (6 bases). Trimming shortened V by 2 bases and J by 0 bases, and 14 bases separated the two germline ends. Germline assignment: CDR1 SGHDT and CDR2 YYEEEE. CDR3 length: 16 residues. In DNA, the CDR3 is TGTGCCAGCAGCTTCCGGGGGCGAGGAGCTAACTATGGCTACACCTTC. Amino acid sequence: CASSFRGRGANYGYTF.

This clone has just one count. The chain links TRBV11-2 to TRBJ1-6, with 10 bases that match TRBD1. After removal of 6 bases from V and 1 base from J, the junction contained 9 bases not matched to a gene. Germline CDR1 SGHAT, CDR2 FQNNGV. The CDR3 has 18 amino acids. The CDR3, as DNA: TGTGCCAGCAGTCGGACAGGGGGTTTCGGGTCCTATAATTCACCCCTCCACTTT. Protein product: CASSRTGGFGSYNSPLHF.

In this sample, this clone turned up once. The chain uses TRBV6-4 and TRBJ2-1; 9 bases are a match to TRBD2. From germline, CDR1 is MRHNA and CDR2 SNTAGT. CDR3 length: 18 residues. With V trimmed by 4 bases and J by 0 bases, 10 bases remained unmatched. CDR3 in DNA: TGTGCCAGCAGTGTCTTTAGCGGGAGTTCTAGCTCCTACAATGAGCAGTTCTTC. It specifies CASSVFSGSSSSYNEQFF.

CDR3: CASSLIVGTEAFF. The CDR3 DNA sequence: TGTGCCAGCAGCCTCATCGTAGGCACTGAAGCTTTCTTT. This sequence joins TRBV7-9 and TRBJ1-1; D remains unclear. The CDR3 has 13 amino acids. V was clipped by 5 bases and J by 4 bases, with 11 bases between them. Germline CDR1 SEHNR, CDR2 FQNEAQ (reference sequence).

This sequence joins TRBV13 and TRBJ2-7; possibly TRBD2 for D (5 bases). The CDR3 consists of 16 residues. The germline V gene has CDR1 PRHDT and CDR2 FYEKMQ (reference sequence). Trimming took 2 bases from V and 0 from J, leaving 14 bases between them. As DNA, the CDR3 is TGTGCCAGCAGCTTATTTGGGAGACCGGGCTCCTACGAGCAGTACTTC. It specifies CASSLFGRPGSYEQYF.

This chain uses TRBV27 with TRBJ2-5, with a possible D match to TRBD2 (7 bases). The CDR3 is made up of 15 amino acids. V lost 5 bases and J 5 bases, leaving 18 bases between the germline ends. Per germline, CDR1 MNHEY and CDR2 SMNVEV (reference sequence). CDR3 region: CASSHRGAGPETQYF. CDR3 DNA: TGTGCCAGCAGTCACCGGGGGGCGGGCCCTGAGACCCAGTACTTC.

The V and J genes are TRBV20-1 and TRBJ2-5, with D uncertain. V lost 3 bases and J 2 bases, leaving 13 bases between the germline ends. Germline V gives CDR1 DFQATT, CDR2 SNEGSKA (reference sequence). The CDR3 consists of 14 residues. Here the CDR3 reads CSASPIGRQETQYF. CDR3 sequence (DNA): TGCAGTGCTAGTCCCATCGGAAGACAAGAGACCCAGTACTTC.

The chain joins TRBV11-1 to TRBJ2-5; no firm D call. V was cut by 0 bases and J by 5 bases, with 4 bases left in between. Germline V gives CDR1 SGHAT, CDR2 FQDESV (reference sequence). There are 12 residues in the CDR3. CDR3 in DNA: TGTGCCAGCAGCTTAGCGTTGGAGACCCAGTACTTC. It codes for CASSLALETQYF.

J is TRBJ1-5 and V is TRBV2; 7 nucleotides match TRBD1. After removal of 7 bases from V and 5 bases from J, the junction contained 11 bases not matched to a gene. CDR3 length: 15 amino acids. Germline V gene data show CDR1 as SNHLY and CDR2 as FYNNEI. CDR3 bases: TGTGCCAGCAACACCGATAAAGGGGGCCATCAGCCCCAGCATTTT. It yields the protein CASNTDKGGHQPQHF. Filled out from reference TRBV2 and TRBJ1-5, the complete variable domain reads EPEVTQTPSHQVTQMGQEVILRCVPISNHLYFYWYRQILGQKVEFLVSFYNNEISEKSEIFDDQFSVERPDGSNFTLKIRSTKLEDSAMYFCASNTDKGGHQPQHFGDGTRLSIL.

The chain couples TRBV9 to TRBJ1-2; D call uncertain. This CDR3 is 12 amino acids long. The V end lost 3 bases, the J end lost 7 bases, and 10 bases lay between the germline ends. Germline CDR1 SGDLS, CDR2 YYNGEE. CDR3 in amino acids: CASSAGLAGYTF. The CDR3 region has the DNA TGTGCCAGCAGCGCCGGTTTGGCTGGCTACACCTTC.

By share, this clone counts as medium-sized. The rearrangement links TRBV19 to TRBJ1-2; D remains unclear. Trimming shortened V by 9 bases and J by 5 bases, and 7 bases separated the two germline ends. The CDR3 contains 10 residues. CDR1 is LNHDA, CDR2 SQIVND, per germline (reference sequence). The CDR3 sequence: CASLGYGYTF. Here the CDR3 DNA reads TGTGCCAGCCTCGGGTATGGCTACACCTTC.

This sequence joins TRBV29-1 and TRBJ2-5; D not certain. This CDR3 region has 12 residues. V was shortened by 7 bases and J by 5 bases, with 14 bases between the two germline ends. The germline CDR1 and CDR2 sequences are SQVTM and ANQGSEA. The CDR3 DNA follows: TGCAGCGGTTCCGGGCTTCGCGAGACCCAGTACTTC. It encodes CSGSGLRETQYF.

This sequence joins TRBV2 and TRBJ1-4, with TRBD1 identical over 9 bases. Germline V gives CDR1 SNHLY, CDR2 FYNNEI. CDR3 size: 14 residues. J was trimmed by 7 bases and V by 6 bases; bases with no gene match: 6. The CDR3 nucleotides are TGTGCCAGCAGGGACAGGGGAAGGATTGAAAAACTGTTTTTT. Translation: CASRDRGRIEKLFF.

The J gene is TRBJ1-6, the V gene TRBV19, with 11 bases that match TRBD1. Germline CDR1 LNHDA, CDR2 SQIVND (reference sequence). The CDR3 length is 15 residues. V was clipped by 5 bases and J by 7 bases; unmatched bases: 4. The CDR3 sequence: CASSFGTGGNSPLHF. The CDR3 coding sequence is TGTGCCAGTAGTTTCGGGACAGGGGGAAATTCACCCCTCCACTTT.